Given below is one T cell receptor (beta chain) in context. Authors' processing steps: Reference gene primers were amplified, and this amplification served to estimate nucleated cell counts. Data came from immunoSEQ multiplex PCR; TCRdb stores just in-frame clones and leaves some out. The DNA was the basis for D and trimming; V, J and clone size are from that table. The sample lists some 150,000 clones; 70% to 90% were seen once. This CDR3 region has 12 residues. Per the germline V gene, CDR1 is DFQATT and CDR2 is SNEGSKA (reference sequence). V was clipped by 3 bases and J by 3 bases, with 8 bases between them. The data stem from a study of blood T cell repertoires in COVID-19. Turning to the study itself: Samples of COVID-19 (acute and convalescent) were obtained from the United States, Italy and Spain. Nucleic acid was either cDNA or gDNA, and it came from T cells, B-cell-depleted T cells, or PBMCs.

Source material: PBMCs or T cells enriched from blood (not recorded which). The TCR originated in a middle-aged man who had recovered from COVID-19. The J gene is TRBJ2-5, the V gene TRBV20-1; D is uncertain. In DNA, the CDR3 is TGCAGTGCTAGTTCACGGGAAGAGACCCAGTACTTC. It codes for CSASSREETQYF.